This is a list of T cell receptor beta chains from one sample in a study of blood T cell repertoires in COVID-19. Sequencing was performed with immunoSEQ multiplex PCR; in TCRdb, only in-frame clones are kept and a portion is missing. Counted here are 63,000 or so clones, 86% occurring once; the ten biggest clones make up around 3.9%. Sequencing input: peripheral blood. These receptors all come from a man in his sixties or seventies with active COVID-19. CDR3s include the opening cysteine and the closing phenylalanine or tryptophan. Size tells how often a clone was seen (once, few, many) or the class of an expanded clone, and some rows leave it out.

size | V | CDR3
once | TRBV9 | CASSEGLRRTGPGEQFF
NA | TRBV7-6 | CASSQGGGTYEQYF
NA | TRBV7-8 | CASSPPGGGQYF
NA | TRBV28 | CASYLGAGGNYGYTF
once | TRBV9 | CASSVGGDPGGNEQFF
NA | TRBV6-2/TRBV6-3 | CASSPGPTGVADRETQYF
NA | TRBV3-1/TRBV3-2 | CASSPTSGRPNNEQFF
NA | TRBV6-2/TRBV6-3 | CASSLRRGEQFF
NA | TRBV6-6 | CASSYPLGGGPGSTDTQYF
NA | TRBV7-9 | CASTLLAGFQETQYF
NA | TRBV3-1/TRBV3-2 | CASSPGLAGVSEQYF
NA | TRBV3-1/TRBV3-2 | CASSPLARRDTGELFF
few | TRBV6-2/TRBV6-3 | CASSSGPQETQYF
NA | TRBV7-9 | CASTQGGDGYNEQFF
NA | TRBV11-3 | CASSDGGSWETQYF
NA | TRBV5-1 | CASAYAGGGDNEQFF
NA | TRBV9 | CASTPGGERNTIYF
NA | TRBV5-4 | CASSPGGGVAYEQYF
NA | TRBV6-5 | CASSPRTSGVGEQYF
NA | TRBV7-2 | CASSPGTRMETQYF
NA | TRBV5-8 | CASSRRGGYNYEQYF
NA | TRBV24-1 | CATSFGYGYTF
once | TRBV20-1 | CSASFGSARETQYF
NA | TRBV6-4 | CASSDSGGSSGANVLTF
NA | TRBV5-4 | CASSLGPDNQPQHF
NA | TRBV27 | CASRTGTDTQYF
NA | TRBV4-3 | CASSQGPRTGELFF
NA | TRBV11-3 | CASSPGTSGRKSYNEQFF
NA | TRBV30 | CAWTVQGSEQYF
NA | TRBV4-2 | CASSQGTGPTDTQYF
NA | TRBV30 | CAWSRGGDEKLFF
NA | TRBV6-2/TRBV6-3 | CASSYSQGRGQPQHF
NA | TRBV4-1 | CASSQLPGNTIYF
NA | TRBV5-6 | CASSRRQGARSYNEQFF
few | TRBV30 | CAWTEGAYEQYF
NA | TRBV2 | CASSGLVGVGEQFF
NA | TRBV18 | CASSPYNTEAFF
NA | TRBV30 | CAWNQGAAGTTEAFF
NA | TRBV4-1 | CASSPVSNQPQHF
NA | TRBV7-2 | CASSLQSGDGDGYTF
few | TRBV6-5 | CASSYAAGTPYEQYF
few | TRBV6-2/TRBV6-3 | CASSYSGQAYGYTF
NA | TRBV12-3/TRBV12-4 | CASSPRRGEQYF
once | TRBV19 | CASSTTDWVEKLFF
NA | TRBV7-9 | CASSRDIEKLFF
NA | TRBV15 | CATSRPIGGFAYEQYF
once | TRBV29-1 | CSGASQPGLAGVPARTDTQYF
NA | TRBV27 | CASSSDRGNSPLHF
NA | TRBV15 | CATSRVGGPGPQHF
NA | TRBV4-1 | CASSQRDQGGSSYEQYF
NA | TRBV12-5 | CASGPPGLAADTQYF